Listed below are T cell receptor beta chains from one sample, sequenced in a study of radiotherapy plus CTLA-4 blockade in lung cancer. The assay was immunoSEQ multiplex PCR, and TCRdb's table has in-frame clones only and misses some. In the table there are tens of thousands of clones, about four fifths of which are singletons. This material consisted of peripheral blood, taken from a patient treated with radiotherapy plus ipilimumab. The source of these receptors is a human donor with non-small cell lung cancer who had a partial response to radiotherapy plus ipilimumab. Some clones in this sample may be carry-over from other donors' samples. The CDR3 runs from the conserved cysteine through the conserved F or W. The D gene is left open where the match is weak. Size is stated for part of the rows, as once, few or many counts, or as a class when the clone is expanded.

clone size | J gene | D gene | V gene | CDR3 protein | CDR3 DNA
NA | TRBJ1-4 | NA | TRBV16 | CASSPSDRIGEKLFF | TGTGCCAGCAGCCCATCGGACAGAATAGGTGAAAAACTGTTTTTT
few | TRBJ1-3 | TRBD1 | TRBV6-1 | CAILKLGQGDTIYF | TGTGCCATTTTGAAACTGGGACAGGGAGACACCATATATTTT
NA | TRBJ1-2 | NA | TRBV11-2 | CASSLWGDEATATHRF | TGTGCCAGCAGCTTATGGGGTGATGAGGCGACAGCCACTCACCGCTTC
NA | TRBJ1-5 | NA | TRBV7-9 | CASSSSLARNQPQHF | TGTGCCAGCAGCTCGTCCCTGGCCAGAAATCAGCCCCAGCATTTT
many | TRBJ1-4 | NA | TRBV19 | CASNPSRGLEKLFF | TGTGCCAGTAACCCCTCCCGGGGTCTTGAAAAACTGTTTTTT
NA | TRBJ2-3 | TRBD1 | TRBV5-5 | CASSFSGSGQGADTQYF | TGTGCCAGCAGCTTTTCTGGCTCGGGACAGGGGGCAGATACGCAGTATTTT
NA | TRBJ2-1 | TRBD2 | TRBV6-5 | CASSYSGRGYNEQFF | TGTGCCAGCAGTTATTCGGGGAGGGGCTACAATGAGCAGTTCTTC
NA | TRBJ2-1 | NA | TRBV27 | CASRGYSSYNEQFF | TGTGCCAGCAGAGGCTACAGCTCCTACAATGAGCAGTTCTTC
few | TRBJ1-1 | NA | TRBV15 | CATSTPTGTTEAFF | TGTGCCACCAGCACCCCCACAGGGACCACTGAAGCTTTCTTT
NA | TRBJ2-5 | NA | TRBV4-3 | CASSLGQGWQTQYF | TGCGCCAGCAGCCTTGGGCAGGGATGGCAGACCCAGTACTTC
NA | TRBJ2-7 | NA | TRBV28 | CASNTGLYEQYF | TGTGCCAGCAATACAGGGTTGTACGAGCAGTACTTC
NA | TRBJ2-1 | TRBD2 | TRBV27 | CASSPLWTSGSNEQFF | TGTGCCAGCAGTCCGCTCTGGACTAGCGGGAGCAATGAGCAGTTCTTC
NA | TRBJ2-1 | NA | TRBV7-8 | CASSLAGSYNEQFF | TGTGCCAGCAGCTTAGCGGGCAGCTACAATGAGCAGTTCTTC
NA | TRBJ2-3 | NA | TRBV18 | CASSPPGHRSTDTQYF | TGTGCCAGCTCACCACCGGGGCACAGAAGCACAGATACGCAGTATTTT
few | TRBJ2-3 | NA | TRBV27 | CASSITNTDTQYF | TGTGCCAGCAGTATTACAAACACAGATACGCAGTATTTT
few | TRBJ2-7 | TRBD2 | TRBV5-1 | CASSLAGGSGYEQYF | TGCGCCAGCAGCTTGGCGGGCGGGAGTGGATACGAGCAGTACTTC
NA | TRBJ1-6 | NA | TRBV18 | CASSPSVPEDSPLHF | TGTGCCAGCTCACCGAGTGTGCCTGAGGATTCACCCCTCCACTTT
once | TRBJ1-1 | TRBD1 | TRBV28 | CASSLLTGDTEAFF | TGTGCCAGCAGTTTACTGACAGGGGATACTGAAGCTTTCTTT
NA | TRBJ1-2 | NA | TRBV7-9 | CASSQVGGAIRGYTF | TGTGCCAGCAGCCAAGTAGGGGGGGCGATTAGGGGCTACACCTTC
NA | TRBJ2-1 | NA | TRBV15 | CATSRGPREDEQFF | TGTGCCACCAGCAGAGGACCCAGGGAGGATGAGCAGTTCTTC
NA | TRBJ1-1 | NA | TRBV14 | CASSQERTTEAFF | TGTGCCAGCAGCCAAGAGCGTACCACTGAAGCTTTCTTT
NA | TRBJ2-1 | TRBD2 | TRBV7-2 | CASSPTSGRGNEQFF | TGTGCCAGCAGCCCTACTAGCGGGAGGGGCAATGAGCAGTTCTTC
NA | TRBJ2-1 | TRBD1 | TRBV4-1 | CASSQKQGTNEQFF | TGCGCCAGCAGCCAAAAACAGGGGACGAATGAGCAGTTCTTC
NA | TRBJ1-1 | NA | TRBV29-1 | CSVEVGRGVAEAFF | TGCAGCGTTGAAGTGGGCAGGGGTGTTGCTGAAGCTTTCTTT
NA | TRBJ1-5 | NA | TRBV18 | CASSLAGKSNQPQHF | TGTGCCAGCTCACTGGCAGGGAAGAGCAATCAGCCCCAGCATTTT
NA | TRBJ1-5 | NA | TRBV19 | CATGGGFDQPQHF | TGTGCCACCGGTGGAGGTTTCGATCAGCCCCAGCATTTT
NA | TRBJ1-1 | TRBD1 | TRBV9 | CASSAVTGGTPEAFF | TGTGCCAGCAGCGCGGTTACAGGGGGGACCCCTGAAGCTTTCTTT
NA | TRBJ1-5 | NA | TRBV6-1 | CASSERGSSNQPQHF | TGTGCCAGCAGTGAACGGGGGTCGAGCAATCAGCCCCAGCATTTT
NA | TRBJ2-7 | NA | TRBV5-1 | CASSLQGSSYEQYF | TGCGCCAGTTCGTTACAGGGATCCTCCTACGAGCAGTACTTC
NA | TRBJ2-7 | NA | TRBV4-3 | CASTPTGPEQYF | TGCGCCAGCACCCCAACCGGTCCCGAGCAGTACTTC
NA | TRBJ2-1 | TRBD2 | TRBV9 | CASSRTSGREVNEQFF | TGTGCCAGCAGCAGGACTAGCGGGAGAGAGGTCAATGAGCAGTTCTTC
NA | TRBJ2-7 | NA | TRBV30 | CAWSVGGGGTAQYF | TGTGCCTGGAGTGTAGGGGGAGGGGGTACCGCGCAGTACTTC
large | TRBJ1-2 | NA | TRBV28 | CASSSQVVTHRNINYGYTF | TGTGCCAGCAGCTCTCAAGTGGTAACTCACAGAAATATTAACTATGGCTACACCTTC
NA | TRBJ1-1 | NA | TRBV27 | CASSLEGDTEAFF | TGTGCCAGCAGTTTGGAAGGGGACACTGAAGCTTTCTTT
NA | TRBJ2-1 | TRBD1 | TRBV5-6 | CASSLVPGGNEQFF | TGTGCCAGCAGCTTGGTGCCAGGGGGCAATGAGCAGTTCTTC
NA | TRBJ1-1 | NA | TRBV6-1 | CASSDGFAAREGEAFF | TGTGCCAGCAGTGACGGGTTCGCGGCCAGGGAGGGTGAAGCTTTCTTT
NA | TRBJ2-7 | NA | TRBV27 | CASSPWTDKSYEQYF | TGTGCCAGCAGTCCATGGACGGACAAATCCTACGAGCAGTACTTC
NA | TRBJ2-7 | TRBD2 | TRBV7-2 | CASSPSGGDYEQYF | TGTGCCAGCAGCCCAAGCGGGGGTGACTACGAGCAGTACTTC
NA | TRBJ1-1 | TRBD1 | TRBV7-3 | CASRPGTGTVNTEAFF | TGTGCCAGCAGACCCGGAACCGGGACAGTGAACACTGAAGCTTTCTTT
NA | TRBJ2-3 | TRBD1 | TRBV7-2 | CASSDRDSADTQYF | TGTGCCAGCAGCGACCGGGACAGCGCAGATACGCAGTATTTT
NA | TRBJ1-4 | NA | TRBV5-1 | CASSTTGIASNEKLFF | TGCGCCAGCAGCACGACAGGCATCGCAAGTAATGAAAAACTGTTTTTT
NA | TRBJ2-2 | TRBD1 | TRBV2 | CASSADRGPGELFF | TGTGCCAGCAGTGCGGACAGGGGGCCCGGGGAGCTGTTTTTT
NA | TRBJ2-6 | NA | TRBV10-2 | CASRETGGSGANVLTF | TGCGCCAGCAGAGAGACAGGTGGCTCTGGGGCCAACGTCCTGACTTTC
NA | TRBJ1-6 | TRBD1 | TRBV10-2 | CASTETGRDSPLHF | TGCGCCAGCACCGAGACAGGGAGAGATTCACCCCTCCACTTT
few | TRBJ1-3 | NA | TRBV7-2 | CASSSSNSGNTIYF | TGTGCCAGCAGCTCCAGTAATTCAGGAAACACCATATATTTT
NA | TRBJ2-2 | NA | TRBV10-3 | CASQGQGRTGELFF | TGTGCCAGCCAAGGTCAGGGGCGGACCGGGGAGCTGTTTTTT
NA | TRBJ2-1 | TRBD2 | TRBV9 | CASSVASYGSGSSSEQFF | TGTGCCAGCAGCGTAGCCTCCTATGGTAGCGGGAGTAGTAGTGAGCAGTTCTTC
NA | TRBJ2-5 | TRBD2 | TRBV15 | CATSKRSGGEETQYF | TGTGCCACCAGCAAAAGAAGCGGGGGGGAAGAGACCCAGTACTTC
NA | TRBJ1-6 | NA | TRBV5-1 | CASSSRPGDNSPLHF | TGCGCCAGCAGCTCACGACCGGGGGATAATTCACCCCTCCACTTT